The source of this T cell receptor beta chain is a study of blood T cell repertoires in COVID-19. For the study at large: The United States, Italy and Spain provided the acute and convalescent COVID-19 samples. T cells, B-cell-depleted T cells, or PBMCs provided the cDNA or gDNA that served as material.

In the source study's methods: Researchers report that nucleated cell counts were estimated from reference gene primer amplification. Data came from immunoSEQ multiplex PCR; TCRdb stores just in-frame clones and leaves some out. The DNA gave D and trimming, while V, J and clone size come from that table. This sample yields roughly 350,000 clones, of which under 95% are seen a single time; under 3.5% belongs to the top ten. CDR3 length: 15 amino acids. Germline V gene lookup returns CDR1 SGHKS and CDR2 YYEKEE (reference sequence). V lost 0 bases to trimming and J lost 9 bases, with 16 bases between them.

The chain combines TRBV5-5 with TRBJ1-5; maybe TRBD1 (5 bases). The clonotype originates from a woman in her late teens or twenties who had recovered from COVID-19. Sequencing was performed on peripheral blood. The CDR3 DNA reads as TGTGCCAGCAGCTTGGGTACAGGCATTGGTCTGCCCCAGCATTTT. As protein: CASSLGTGIGLPQHF. The full variable domain, rest sourced from reference TRBV5-5 and TRBJ1-5, is DAGVTQSPTHLIKTRGQQVTLRCSPISGHKSVSWYQQVLGQGPQFIFQYYEKEERGRGNFPDRFSARQFPNYSSELNVNALLLGDSALYLCASSLGTGIGLPQHFGDGTRLSIL.